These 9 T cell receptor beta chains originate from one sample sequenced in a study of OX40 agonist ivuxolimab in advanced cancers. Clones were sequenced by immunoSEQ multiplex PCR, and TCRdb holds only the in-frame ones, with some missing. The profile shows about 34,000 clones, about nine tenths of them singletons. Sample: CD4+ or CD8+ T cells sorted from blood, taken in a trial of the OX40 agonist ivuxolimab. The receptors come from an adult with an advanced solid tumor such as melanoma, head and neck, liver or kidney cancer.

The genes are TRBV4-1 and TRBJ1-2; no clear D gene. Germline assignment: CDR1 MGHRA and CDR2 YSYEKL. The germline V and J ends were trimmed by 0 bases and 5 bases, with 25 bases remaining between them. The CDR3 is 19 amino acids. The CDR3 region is CASSQDLSAAGRIGYGYTF. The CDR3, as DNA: TGCGCCAGCAGCCAAGATCTATCGGCGGCAGGAAGAATTGGGTATGGCTACACCTTC.

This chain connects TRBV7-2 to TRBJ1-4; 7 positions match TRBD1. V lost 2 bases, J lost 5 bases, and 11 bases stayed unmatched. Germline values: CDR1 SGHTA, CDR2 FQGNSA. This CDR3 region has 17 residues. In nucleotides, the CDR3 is TGTGCCAGCAGCTTAAATGGAGGGGGCGGTAAAAATGAAAAACTGTTTTTT. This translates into CASSLNGGGGKNEKLFF.

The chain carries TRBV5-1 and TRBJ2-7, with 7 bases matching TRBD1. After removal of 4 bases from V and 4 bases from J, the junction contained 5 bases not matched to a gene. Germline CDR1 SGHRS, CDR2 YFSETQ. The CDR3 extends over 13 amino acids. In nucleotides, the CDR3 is TGCGCCAGCAGCCAAGGACAGGTTTACGAGCAGTACTTC. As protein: CASSQGQVYEQYF.

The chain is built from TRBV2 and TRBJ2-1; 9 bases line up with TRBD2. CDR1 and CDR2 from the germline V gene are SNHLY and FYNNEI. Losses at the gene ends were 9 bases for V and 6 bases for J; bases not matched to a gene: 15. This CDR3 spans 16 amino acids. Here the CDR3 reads CASGAFTAGGSNEQFF. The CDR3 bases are TGTGCCAGTGGGGCCTTTACGGCGGGGGGGAGCAATGAGCAGTTCTTC.

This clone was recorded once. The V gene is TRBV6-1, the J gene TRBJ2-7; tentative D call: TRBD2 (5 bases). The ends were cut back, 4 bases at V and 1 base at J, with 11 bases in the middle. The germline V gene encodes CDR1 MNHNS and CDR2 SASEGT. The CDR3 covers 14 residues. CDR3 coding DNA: TGTGCCAGCAGTGCGCCACTAGGGTCCTACGAGCAGTACTTC. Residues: CASSAPLGSYEQYF.

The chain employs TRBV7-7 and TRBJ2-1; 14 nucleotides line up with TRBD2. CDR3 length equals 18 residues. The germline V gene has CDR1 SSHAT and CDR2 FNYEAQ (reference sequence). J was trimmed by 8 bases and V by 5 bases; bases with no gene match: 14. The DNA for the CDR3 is TGTGCCAGCAGCAAAAGTACAGGACTAGCGGGGGGTGGTTATGAGCAGTTCTTC. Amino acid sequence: CASSKSTGLAGGGYEQFF.

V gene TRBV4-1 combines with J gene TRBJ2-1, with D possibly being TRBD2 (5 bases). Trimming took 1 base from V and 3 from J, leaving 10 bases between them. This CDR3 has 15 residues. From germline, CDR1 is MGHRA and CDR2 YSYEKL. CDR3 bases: TGCGCCAGCAGCCAAGTACGGGGAAGCTACAATGAGCAGTTCTTC. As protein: CASSQVRGSYNEQFF.

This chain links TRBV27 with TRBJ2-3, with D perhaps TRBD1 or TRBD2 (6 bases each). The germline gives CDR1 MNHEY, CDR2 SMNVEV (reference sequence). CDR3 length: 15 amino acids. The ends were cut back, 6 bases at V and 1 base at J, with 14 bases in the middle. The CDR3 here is CASSLGRGRTDTQYF. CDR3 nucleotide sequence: TGTGCCAGCAGCCTAGGCCGGGGGCGCACAGATACGCAGTATTTT.

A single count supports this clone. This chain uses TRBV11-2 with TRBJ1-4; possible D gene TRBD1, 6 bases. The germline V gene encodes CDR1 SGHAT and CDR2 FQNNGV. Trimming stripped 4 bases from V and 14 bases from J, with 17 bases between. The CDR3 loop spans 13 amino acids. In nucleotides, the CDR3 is TGTGCCAGCAGCTGGACCCAACAGGGAAGCCTGTTTTTT. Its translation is CASSWTQQGSLFF.